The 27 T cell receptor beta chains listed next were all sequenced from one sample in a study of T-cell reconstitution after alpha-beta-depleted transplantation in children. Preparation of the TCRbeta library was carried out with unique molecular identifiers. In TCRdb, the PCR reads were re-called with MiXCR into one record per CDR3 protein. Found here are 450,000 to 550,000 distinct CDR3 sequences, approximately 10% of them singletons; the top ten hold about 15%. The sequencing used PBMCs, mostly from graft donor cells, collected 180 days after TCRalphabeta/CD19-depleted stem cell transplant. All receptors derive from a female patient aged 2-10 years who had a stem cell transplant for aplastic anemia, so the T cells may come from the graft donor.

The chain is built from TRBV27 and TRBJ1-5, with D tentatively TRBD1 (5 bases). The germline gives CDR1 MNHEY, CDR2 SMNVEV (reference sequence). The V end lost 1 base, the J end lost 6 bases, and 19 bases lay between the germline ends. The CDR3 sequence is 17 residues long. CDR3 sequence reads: CASSLLGVEGGGQPQHF. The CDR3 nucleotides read TGTGCCAGCAGTTTATTGGGTGTTGAGGGTGGGGGTCAGCCCCAGCATTTT.

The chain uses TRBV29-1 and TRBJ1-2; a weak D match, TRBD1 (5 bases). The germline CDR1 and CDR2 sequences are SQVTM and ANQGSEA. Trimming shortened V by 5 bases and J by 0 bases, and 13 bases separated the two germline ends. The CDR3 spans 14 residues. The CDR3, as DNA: TGCAGCGTTTGGGGGACTGAAGCTAACTATGGCTACACCTTC. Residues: CSVWGTEANYGYTF.

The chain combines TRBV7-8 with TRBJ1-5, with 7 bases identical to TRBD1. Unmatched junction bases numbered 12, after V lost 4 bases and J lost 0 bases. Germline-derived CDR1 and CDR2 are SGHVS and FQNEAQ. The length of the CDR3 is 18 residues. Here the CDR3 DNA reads TGTGCCAGCAGCTCCTCCCGGGACAGCCTAATTAGCAATCAGCCCCAGCATTTT. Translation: CASSSSRDSLISNQPQHF. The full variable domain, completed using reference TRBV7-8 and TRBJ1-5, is GAGVSQSPRYKVAKRGQDVALRCDPISGHVSLFWYQQALGQGPEFLTYFQNEAQLDKSGLPSDRFFAERPEGSVSTLKIQRTQQEDSAVYLCASSSSRDSLISNQPQHFGDGTRLSIL.

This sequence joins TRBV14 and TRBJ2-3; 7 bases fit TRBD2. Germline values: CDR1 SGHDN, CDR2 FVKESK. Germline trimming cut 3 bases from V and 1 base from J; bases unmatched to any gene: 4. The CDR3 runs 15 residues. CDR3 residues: CASSHLAGGTDTQYF. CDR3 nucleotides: TGTGCCAGCAGCCACCTCGCGGGAGGCACAGATACGCAGTATTTT.

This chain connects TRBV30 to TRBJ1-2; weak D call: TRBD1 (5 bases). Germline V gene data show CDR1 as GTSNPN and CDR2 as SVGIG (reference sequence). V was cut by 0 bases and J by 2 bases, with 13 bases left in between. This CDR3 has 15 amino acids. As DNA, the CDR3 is TGTGCCTGGAGTGTAGATTTAGGACAAAACTATGGCTACACCTTC. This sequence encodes CAWSVDLGQNYGYTF.

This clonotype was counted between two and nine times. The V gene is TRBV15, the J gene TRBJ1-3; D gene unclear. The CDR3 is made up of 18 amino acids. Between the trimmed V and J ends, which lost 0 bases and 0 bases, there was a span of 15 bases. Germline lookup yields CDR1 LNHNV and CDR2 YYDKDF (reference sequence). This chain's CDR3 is CATSREGISLISGNTIYF. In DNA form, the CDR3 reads TGTGCCACCAGCAGAGAAGGGATCTCGTTAATCTCTGGAAACACCATATATTTT.

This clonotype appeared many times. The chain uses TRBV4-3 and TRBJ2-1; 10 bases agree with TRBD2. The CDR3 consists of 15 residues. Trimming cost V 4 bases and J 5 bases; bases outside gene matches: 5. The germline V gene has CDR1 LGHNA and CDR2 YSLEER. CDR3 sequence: CASSRAGGLDNEQFF. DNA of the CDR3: TGCGCCAGCAGCCGAGCGGGAGGGCTCGACAATGAGCAGTTCTTC.

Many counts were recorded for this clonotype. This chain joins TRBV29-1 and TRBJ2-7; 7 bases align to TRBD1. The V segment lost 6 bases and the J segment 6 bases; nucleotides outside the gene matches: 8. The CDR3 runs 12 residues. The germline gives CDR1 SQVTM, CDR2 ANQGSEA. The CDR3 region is CSVTRQGGEQYF. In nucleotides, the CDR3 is TGCAGCGTAACCCGACAGGGCGGCGAGCAGTACTTC.

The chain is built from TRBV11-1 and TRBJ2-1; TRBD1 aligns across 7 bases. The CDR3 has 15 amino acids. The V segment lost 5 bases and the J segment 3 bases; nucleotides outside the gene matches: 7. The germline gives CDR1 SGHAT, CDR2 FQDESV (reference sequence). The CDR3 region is CASSPRGRNYNEQFF. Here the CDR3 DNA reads TGTGCCAGCAGCCCTAGGGGGCGGAACTACAATGAGCAGTTCTTC.

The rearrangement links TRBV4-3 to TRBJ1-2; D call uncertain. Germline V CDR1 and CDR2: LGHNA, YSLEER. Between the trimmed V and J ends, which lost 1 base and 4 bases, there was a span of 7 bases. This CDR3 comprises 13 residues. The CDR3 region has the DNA TGCGCCAGCAGCCAAGTTGCAGGCTATGGCTACACCTTC. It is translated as CASSQVAGYGYTF.

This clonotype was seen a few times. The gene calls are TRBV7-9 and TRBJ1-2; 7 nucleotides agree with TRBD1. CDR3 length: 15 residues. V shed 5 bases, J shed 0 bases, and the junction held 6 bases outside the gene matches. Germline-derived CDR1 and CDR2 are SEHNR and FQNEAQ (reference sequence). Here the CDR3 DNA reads TGTGCCAGCAGCGAGGACAGGCTCACTAACTATGGCTACACCTTC. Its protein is CASSEDRLTNYGYTF. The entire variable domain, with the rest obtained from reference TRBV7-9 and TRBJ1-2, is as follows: DTGVSQNPRHKITKRGQNVTFRCDPISEHNRLYWYRQTLGQGPEFLTYFQNEAQLEKSRLLSDRFSAERPKGSFSTLEIQRTEQGDSAMYLCASSEDRLTNYGYTFGSGTRLTVV.

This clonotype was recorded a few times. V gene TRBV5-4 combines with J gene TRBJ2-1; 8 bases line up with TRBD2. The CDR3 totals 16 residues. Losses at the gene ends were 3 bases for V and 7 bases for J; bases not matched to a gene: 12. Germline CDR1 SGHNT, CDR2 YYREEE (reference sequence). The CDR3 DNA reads TGTGCCAGCAGCTGGGCGGGGACTAGGGCGGCAAATGAGCAGTTCTTC. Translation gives CASSWAGTRAANEQFF.

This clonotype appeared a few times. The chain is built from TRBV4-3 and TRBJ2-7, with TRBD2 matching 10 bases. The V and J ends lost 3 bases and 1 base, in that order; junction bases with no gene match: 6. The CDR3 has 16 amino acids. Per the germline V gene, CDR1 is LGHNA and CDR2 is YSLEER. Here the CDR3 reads CASSHAFSGRSYEQYF. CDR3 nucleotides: TGCGCCAGCAGCCACGCATTTAGCGGGAGGTCCTACGAGCAGTACTTC.

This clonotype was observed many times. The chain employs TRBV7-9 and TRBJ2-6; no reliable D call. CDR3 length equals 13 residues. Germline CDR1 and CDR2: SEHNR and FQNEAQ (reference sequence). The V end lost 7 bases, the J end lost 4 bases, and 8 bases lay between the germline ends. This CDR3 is CASTPAGANVLTF. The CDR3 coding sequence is TGTGCCAGCACTCCGGCCGGGGCCAACGTCCTGACTTTC. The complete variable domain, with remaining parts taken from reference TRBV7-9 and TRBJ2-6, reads DTGVSQNPRHKITKRGQNVTFRCDPISEHNRLYWYRQTLGQGPEFLTYFQNEAQLEKSRLLSDRFSAERPKGSFSTLEIQRTEQGDSAMYLCASTPAGANVLTFGAGSRLTVL.

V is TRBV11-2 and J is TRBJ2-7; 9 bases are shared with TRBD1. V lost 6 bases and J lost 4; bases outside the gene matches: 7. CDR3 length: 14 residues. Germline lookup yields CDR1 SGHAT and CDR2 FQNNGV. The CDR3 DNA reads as TGTGCCAGCAGACCACACAGGGGGCGGTACGAGCAGTACTTC. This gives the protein CASRPHRGRYEQYF.

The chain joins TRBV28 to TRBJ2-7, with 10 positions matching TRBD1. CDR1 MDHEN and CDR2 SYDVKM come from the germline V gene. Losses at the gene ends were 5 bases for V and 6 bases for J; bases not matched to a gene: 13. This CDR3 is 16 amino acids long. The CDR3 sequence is CASSPWDRGRVSEQYF. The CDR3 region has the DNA TGTGCCAGCAGTCCCTGGGACAGGGGAAGAGTAAGCGAGCAGTACTTC. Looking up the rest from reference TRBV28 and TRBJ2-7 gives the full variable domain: DVKVTQSSRYLVKRTGEKVFLECVQDMDHENMFWYRQDPGLGLRLIYFSYDVKMKEKGDIPEGYSVSREKKERFSLILESASTNQTSMYLCASSPWDRGRVSEQYFGPGTRLTVT.

As DNA, the CDR3 is TGTGCCAGCAGCTCGCTAAGCGGGAGGGTGGCGCAGTATTTT. This encodes CASSSLSGRVAQYF. The gene calls are TRBV7-2 and TRBJ2-3; 10 bases match TRBD2. CDR1 and CDR2 (germline): SGHTA, FQGNSA. CDR3 length: 14 amino acids. The J segment lost 10 bases and the V segment lost 4 bases, leaving 8 bases of the junction unmatched.

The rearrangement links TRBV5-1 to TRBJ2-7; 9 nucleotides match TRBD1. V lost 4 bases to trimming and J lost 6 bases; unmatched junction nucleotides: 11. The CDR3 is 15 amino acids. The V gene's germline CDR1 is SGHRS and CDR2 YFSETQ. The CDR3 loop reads CASSDLPGQGIEQYV. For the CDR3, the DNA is TGCGCCAGCAGCGACCTACCGGGACAGGGAATCGAGCAGTACGTC.

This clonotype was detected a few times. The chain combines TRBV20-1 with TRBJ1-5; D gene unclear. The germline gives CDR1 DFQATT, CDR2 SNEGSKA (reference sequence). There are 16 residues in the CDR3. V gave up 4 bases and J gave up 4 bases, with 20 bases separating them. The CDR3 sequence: CSANPRGPAANQPQHF. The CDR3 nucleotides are TGCAGTGCTAACCCCCGTGGGCCGGCGGCGAATCAGCCCCAGCATTTT.

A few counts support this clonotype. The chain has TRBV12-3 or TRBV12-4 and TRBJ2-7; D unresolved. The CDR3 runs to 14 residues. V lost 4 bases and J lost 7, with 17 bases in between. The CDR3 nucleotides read TGTGCCAGCAGTTCTGGCCAGGTCCCTAAGGAGCAGTACGTC. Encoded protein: CASSSGQVPKEQYV.

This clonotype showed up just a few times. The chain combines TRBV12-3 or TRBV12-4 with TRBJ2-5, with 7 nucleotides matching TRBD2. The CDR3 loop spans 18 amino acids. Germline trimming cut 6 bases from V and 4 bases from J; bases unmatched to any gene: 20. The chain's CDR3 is CASRTSIPSGPGGETQYF. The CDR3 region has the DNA TGTGCCAGCAGAACCTCGATCCCGAGCGGGCCGGGGGGAGAGACCCAGTACTTC.

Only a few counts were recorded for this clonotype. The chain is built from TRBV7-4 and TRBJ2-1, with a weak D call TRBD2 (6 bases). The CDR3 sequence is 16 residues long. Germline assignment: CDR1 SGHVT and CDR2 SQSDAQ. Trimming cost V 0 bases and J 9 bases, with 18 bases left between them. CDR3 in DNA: TGTGCCAGCAGCTTAGCCCGACTAGGAGGAGCGATTGAGCAGTTCTTC. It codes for CASSLARLGGAIEQFF.

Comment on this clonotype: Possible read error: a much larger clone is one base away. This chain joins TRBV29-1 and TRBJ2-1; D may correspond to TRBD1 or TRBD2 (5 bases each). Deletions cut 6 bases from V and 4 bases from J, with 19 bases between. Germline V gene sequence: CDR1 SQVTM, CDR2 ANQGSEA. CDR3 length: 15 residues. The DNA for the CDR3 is TGCAGCGTACATGGCCGGGGACGAAAGTACAATGAGCAGTTCTTC. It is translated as CSVHGRGRKYNEQFF.

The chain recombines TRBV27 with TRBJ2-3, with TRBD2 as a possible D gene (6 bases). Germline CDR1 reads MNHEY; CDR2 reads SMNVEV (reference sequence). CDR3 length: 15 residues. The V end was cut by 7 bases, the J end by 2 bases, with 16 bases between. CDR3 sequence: CASKTSWGVTDTQYF. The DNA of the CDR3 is TGTGCCAGCAAAACGTCCTGGGGGGTCACAGATACGCAGTATTTT.

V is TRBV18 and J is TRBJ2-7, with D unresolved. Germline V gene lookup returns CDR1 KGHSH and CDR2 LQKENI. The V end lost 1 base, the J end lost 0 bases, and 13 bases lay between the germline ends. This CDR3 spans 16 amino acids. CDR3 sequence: CASSPQTRVSSYEQYF. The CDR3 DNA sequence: TGTGCCAGCTCACCACAAACCCGGGTCAGCTCCTACGAGCAGTACTTC.

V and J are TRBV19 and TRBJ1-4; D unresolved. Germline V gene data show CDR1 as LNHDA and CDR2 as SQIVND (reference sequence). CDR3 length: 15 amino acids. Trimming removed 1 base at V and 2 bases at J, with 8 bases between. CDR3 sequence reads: CASSIGVSTNEKLFF. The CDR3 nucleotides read TGTGCCAGTAGTATAGGAGTCAGCACTAATGAAAAACTGTTTTTT.

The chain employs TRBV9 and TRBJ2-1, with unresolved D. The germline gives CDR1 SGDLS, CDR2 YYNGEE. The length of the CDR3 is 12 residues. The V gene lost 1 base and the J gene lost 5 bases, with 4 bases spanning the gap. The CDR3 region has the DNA TGTGCCAGCAGCGTAACCGACAATGAGCAGTTCTTC. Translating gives CASSVTDNEQFF.